This T cell receptor beta chain was found in a study of blood T cell repertoires in COVID-19. Adults between roughly 18 and 95 years of age took part from under 30 US areas. Only in-frame clones appear in the TCRdb table, and some are missing; sequencing was by immunoSEQ multiplex PCR. The sample shows 250,000 to 350,000 clones, approximately 90% of them seen only once. Germline-derived CDR1 and CDR2 are MGHDK and SYGVNS. V was pared by 7 bases and J by 1 base, with 10 bases of the junction left unmatched. The CDR3 runs to 15 residues. The sequencing sample was made of PBMCs or T cells enriched from blood (not recorded which). This sequence was found in a woman aged 18-30 years who had recovered from COVID-19. The chain has TRBV25-1 and TRBJ2-7; 7 nucleotides align to TRBD2. The CDR3 DNA follows: TGTGCCAGCACGCCTCCGGGGGGACCTTCCTACGAGCAGTACTTC. Translation gives CASTPPGGPSYEQYF.